This entry lists 18 T cell receptor beta chains sequenced from one sample in a study of T cell clonality in common variable immunodeficiency (dated by TCRdb to about 2015). Study-wide conclusions, independent of this receptor: CVID TCRbeta sequences were reported to have fewer deletions and N-nucleotide insertions and to lack highly modified clones with 13 or more V deletions.

Their cognate antigens are unknown. Libraries were constructed by the immunoSEQ multiplex PCR assay. Entries here come from immuneACCESS through TCRdb and include only in-frame sequences with V and J called. Some clones fail to appear in such tables; in the studies checked, an unresolved V gene covers under half of the shortfall, and the cause of the remainder is unknown. The sample counts just over 20,000 clones, each observed more than once. The biggest ten clones account for about 2.3% of the sample. The specimen was peripheral blood mononuclear cells. All receptors come from a human donor with common variable immunodeficiency.

In this sample, this clone turned up many times. The read terminates 3 residues ahead of where the CDR3 ends, so the germline J gene completes it. This chain links TRBV5-4 with TRBJ1-2; the D is unclear. The CDR3 is made up of 14 amino acids. V lost 1 base and J lost 0, with 7 bases in between. Per germline, CDR1 SGHNT and CDR2 YYREEE (reference sequence). CDR3 DNA (partial): TGTGCCAGCAGCTTGTATATTACTAACTATGGC. Residues: CASSLYITNYG. The CDR3, in full, reads CASSLYITNYGYTF.

This clone occurred many times. The sequenced fragment ends 3 residues before the CDR3 boundary, so the rest is inferred from the germline J gene. The chain couples TRBV19 to TRBJ2-2, with D possibly TRBD1 on 6 matching bases. With 3 bases removed from V and 5 bases from J, the gap between germline ends came to 16 bases. The germline V gene has CDR1 LNHDA and CDR2 SQIVND (reference sequence). The CDR3 is made up of 16 amino acids. CDR3 in amino acids: CASSIGRGPRTGELFF. CDR3 bases read: TGTGCCAGTAGTATCGGCAGGGGCCCGAGGACCGGGGAG.

This clone was counted at least ten times. The read ends 3 residues before the CDR3 terminus; that terminus is restored from the germline J gene. The rearrangement uses TRBV20-1 and TRBJ1-2; the D is unclear. Germline assignment: CDR1 DFQATT and CDR2 SNEGSKA (reference sequence). This CDR3 has 14 residues. The CDR3 protein is CSARDRISLAGYTF. The CDR3 bases that were read are TGCAGTGCTAGAGATCGGATTAGCCTGGCGGGC.

This clone has a count of ten or more. The CDR3 extends 3 residues past the end of the read, so its final part is completed from the germline J gene. The J gene is TRBJ1-4, the V gene TRBV7-2; the D gene is possibly TRBD1 (6 bases). This CDR3 comprises 14 residues. Germline-derived CDR1 and CDR2 are SGHTA and FQGNSA. Trimming shortened V by 5 bases and J by 4 bases, and 11 bases separated the two germline ends. CDR3 bases read: TGTGCCAGCAGCCGTACAGGGAGTAATGAAAAA. Translated, it gives CASSRTGSNEK. The full CDR3 protein is CASSRTGSNEKLFF.

This clone was observed at least ten times. The read ends 3 residues before the CDR3 terminus; that terminus is restored from the germline J gene. The chain couples TRBV28 to TRBJ1-6; 9 bases match TRBD1. From germline, CDR1 is MDHEN and CDR2 SYDVKM. The CDR3 length is 15 residues. V lost 4 bases, J lost 7 bases, and 5 bases stayed unmatched. The CDR3 spells CASSWGGTGNSPLHF. Partial CDR3 DNA: TGTGCCAGCAGTTGGGGCGGGACAGGGAATTCACCC.

This clone was seen many times. The sequence runs out 3 residues before the end of the CDR3; the remainder is reconstructed from the germline J gene. The gene calls are TRBV19 and TRBJ1-5; TRBD1 is a possible D gene (5 bases). Trimming removed 6 bases from V and 0 bases from J, with 9 bases in between. CDR1 and CDR2 (germline): LNHDA, SQIVND (reference sequence). The CDR3 contains 14 residues. The DNA read from the CDR3 is TGTGCCAGTAGAGGACATTCTAGCAATCAGCCC. Protein sequence: CASRGHSSNQP. The whole CDR3 region reads CASRGHSSNQPQHF.

This clone was picked up many times. The CDR3 spells CASSLGRTRVETQYF. Incomplete CDR3 DNA: TGTGCCAGCAGCTTAGGCCGGACAAGGGTAGAGACC. The chain combines TRBV7-9 with TRBJ2-5; D possibly corresponds to TRBD1 (5 bases). The read terminates 3 residues before the CDR3 end, so the remaining end is supplied by the germline J gene. Germline CDR1 SEHNR, CDR2 FQNEAQ (reference sequence). This CDR3 spans 15 amino acids. The V end was cut by 1 base, the J end by 4 bases, with 13 bases between. The whole variable domain, remainder taken from reference TRBV7-9 and TRBJ2-5, is DTGVSQNPRHKITKRGQNVTFRCDPISEHNRLYWYRQTLGQGPEFLTYFQNEAQLEKSRLLSDRFSAERPKGSFSTLEIQRTEQGDSAMYLCASSLGRTRVETQYFGPGTRLLVL.

This clone was seen at least ten times. Coverage ceases 3 residues before the CDR3 finishes, and the germline J gene fills in the end. The chain recombines TRBV6-2 or TRBV6-3 with TRBJ1-6; 8 bases are shared with TRBD1. Trimming at V came to 6 bases and at J to 8 bases, leaving 12 bases not matched to a gene. CDR3 length: 16 residues. Germline lookup yields CDR1 MNHEY and CDR2 SVGEGT. The part of the CDR3 DNA that was read is TGTGCCAGCAGCTTCGACAGGGGAGGTCGCCATTCACCC. It is translated as CASSFDRGGRHSP. The full CDR3 protein reads CASSFDRGGRHSPLHF.

In its sample, this clone was seen many times. The read comes to an end 3 residues before the CDR3 does, leaving the germline J gene to fill in the end. The V gene is TRBV7-9, the J gene TRBJ1-1, with D perhaps TRBD1 (6 bases). V lost 6 bases to trimming and J lost 4 bases, with 15 bases between them. The CDR3 loop spans 14 amino acids. Germline loops: CDR1 SEHNR, CDR2 FQNEAQ (reference sequence). The part of the CDR3 DNA that was read is TGTGCCAGCAGGTCGACAGGTCAGTCCACTGAA. Amino acid sequence: CASRSTGQSTE. The whole CDR3 sequence reads CASRSTGQSTEAFF.

This clone was seen repeatedly, ten times or more. The read terminates 3 residues ahead of where the CDR3 ends, so the germline J gene completes it. The J gene is TRBJ1-2, the V gene TRBV28; no firm D call. CDR3 length: 17 residues. With 1 base removed from V and 3 bases from J, the gap between germline ends came to 18 bases. CDR1 MDHEN and CDR2 SYDVKM come from the germline V gene. The part of the CDR3 DNA that was read is TGTGCCAGCAGTTTATTAGTCCGTCGAACCGCGGACTATGGC. This encodes CASSLLVRRTADYG. The full CDR3 protein is CASSLLVRRTADYGYTF.

This clone was seen many times. Coverage ceases 3 residues before the CDR3 finishes, and the germline J gene fills in the end. This sequence joins TRBV10-3 and TRBJ1-4; 7 bases fit TRBD1. Germline lookup yields CDR1 ENHRY and CDR2 SYGVKD. The CDR3 has 15 residues. Unmatched junction bases numbered 6, after V lost 6 bases and J lost 2 bases. CDR3 region: CAIRPGTATNEKLFF. The DNA read from the CDR3 is TGTGCCATCAGGCCCGGGACAGCTACTAATGAAAAA.

Ten or more counts support this clone. The CDR3 end lies 3 residues beyond the end of the read and is filled in from the germline J gene. The V and J genes are TRBV20-1 and TRBJ1-2; TRBD1 matches at 9 bases. With 2 bases clipped from V and 3 bases from J, the junction kept 4 bases outside the gene matches. This CDR3 spans 14 amino acids. The germline V gene has CDR1 DFQATT and CDR2 SNEGSKA (reference sequence). The sequenced CDR3 bases are TGCAGTGCTAGAAAAGGGACAGGGTACTATGGC. This translates into CSARKGTGYYG. The full-length CDR3 reads as CSARKGTGYYGYTF.

This clone was picked up many times. The CDR3 is cut off 3 residues early in the read; its end comes from the germline J gene. The chain has TRBV10-2 and TRBJ2-3; no firm D call. This CDR3 contains 12 residues. Germline lookup yields CDR1 WSHSY and CDR2 SAAADI. The V end was cut by 7 bases, the J end by 6 bases, with 11 bases between. CDR3 region: CASTSRWDTQYF. Incomplete CDR3 DNA: TGCGCCAGCACCTCTAGGTGGGATACG.

The table lists this clone with many counts. The read is 3 residues too short to cover the CDR3 end, so that end is filled in from the germline J gene. The V and J genes are TRBV18 and TRBJ1-2; D is undetermined. Germline V gene lookup returns CDR1 KGHSH and CDR2 LQKENI. V lost 3 bases, J lost 5 bases, and 10 bases lay in between. CDR3 length equals 13 residues. CDR3 DNA, as far as it was read: TGTGCCAGCTCACCCGACTCGGGGTATGGC. It is translated as CASSPDSGYG. The full CDR3 is CASSPDSGYGYTF.

The table lists this clone with many counts. The read halts 3 residues ahead of the CDR3 end, with the missing end drawn from the germline J gene. This chain links TRBV5-1 with TRBJ2-2; TRBD1 aligns across 9 bases. CDR3 size: 15 residues. Germline assignment: CDR1 SGHRS and CDR2 YFSETQ. After removal of 3 bases from V and 6 bases from J, the junction contained 6 bases not matched to a gene. Partial CDR3 DNA: TGCGCCAGCAGCTCCGGGACAGGGTGGGCCGGGGAG. It specifies CASSSGTGWAGE. The whole CDR3 protein reads CASSSGTGWAGELFF.

This clone was observed at least ten times. The CDR3 is cut off 3 residues early in the read; its end comes from the germline J gene. The J gene is TRBJ2-7, the V gene TRBV20-1; 8 bases agree with TRBD2. CDR1 and CDR2 (germline): DFQATT, SNEGSKA (reference sequence). CDR3 size: 17 residues. Trimming cost V 6 bases and J 0 bases; bases outside gene matches: 16. CDR3 DNA, as far as it was read: TGCAGTGCAACCGTCGGGGGCCGCGGGGGGACCTCCTACGAG. Amino acid sequence: CSATVGGRGGTSYE. The whole CDR3 reads CSATVGGRGGTSYEQYF.

There are many counts of this clone. The read terminates 3 residues before the CDR3 end, so the remaining end is supplied by the germline J gene. The chain links TRBV4-1 to TRBJ2-5, with TRBD1 matching 7 bases. The CDR3 loop spans 14 amino acids. V gave up 6 bases and J gave up 2 bases; unmatched junction bases: 6. Germline CDR1 reads MGHRA; CDR2 reads YSYEKL. CDR3 amino acids: CASRPVGQQETQYF. Partial CDR3 DNA: TGCGCCAGCAGACCTGTGGGACAGCAAGAGACC.

This clone came up many times. The sequenced fragment ends 3 residues before the CDR3 boundary, so the rest is inferred from the germline J gene. The chain couples TRBV18 to TRBJ1-1; D ambiguous. V gave up 3 bases and J gave up 6 bases, with 11 bases separating them. Germline values: CDR1 KGHSH, CDR2 LQKENI. CDR3 size: 13 residues. The covered CDR3 bases are TGTGCCAGCTCACCCCTTATTGCAGCTGAA. It yields the protein CASSPLIAAE. The full CDR3 is CASSPLIAAEAFF.